This TCR beta chain was sequenced for a study of shared clonotypes between healthy human individuals. General study results and limits: Apart from blood, nothing was sampled; tissue repertoires likely differ. Among donors, the sharing of clonotypes was expected to be influenced by sequencing depth. Among the subsets, naive ones generally showed larger estimated richness than memory ones.

Comments on this clone: Its specificity is not known.

The naive CD8 population came from CD45RO-negative cells selected for CCR7, without terminally differentiated effector memory CD45RA+ cells. TCRdb's table, derived via immunoSEQ multiplex PCR, lists solely in-frame clones and lacks some. The data contain 2 million or so clones, about 95% of them singletons. CDR1 SGDLS and CDR2 YYNGEE come from the germline V gene. The V gene lost 7 bases and the J gene lost 9 bases, with 17 bases spanning the gap. The length of the CDR3 is 13 residues. This TCR was sampled from a young man in good health. V and J are TRBV9 and TRBJ2-1, with D possibly being TRBD1 or TRBD2 (5 bases each). Material: naive CD8+ T cells sorted from blood. As DNA, the CDR3 is TGTGCCAGCTCGGCGGCTGAGGGGAGTGAGCAGTTCTTC. Translated, it gives CASSAAEGSEQFF.